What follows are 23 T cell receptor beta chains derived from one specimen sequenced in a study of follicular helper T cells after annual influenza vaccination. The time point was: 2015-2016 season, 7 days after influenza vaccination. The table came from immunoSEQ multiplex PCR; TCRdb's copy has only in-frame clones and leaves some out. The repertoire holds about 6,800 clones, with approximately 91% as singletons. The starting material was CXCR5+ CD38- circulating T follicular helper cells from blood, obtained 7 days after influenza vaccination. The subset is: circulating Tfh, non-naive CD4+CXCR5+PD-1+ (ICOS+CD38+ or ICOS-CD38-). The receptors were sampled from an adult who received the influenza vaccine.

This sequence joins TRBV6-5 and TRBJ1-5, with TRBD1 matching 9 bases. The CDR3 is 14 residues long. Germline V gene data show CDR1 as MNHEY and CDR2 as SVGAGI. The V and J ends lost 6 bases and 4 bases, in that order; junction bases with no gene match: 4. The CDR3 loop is CASRPTGGNQPQHF. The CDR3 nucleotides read TGTGCCAGCAGACCGACAGGGGGGAATCAGCCCCAGCATTTT.

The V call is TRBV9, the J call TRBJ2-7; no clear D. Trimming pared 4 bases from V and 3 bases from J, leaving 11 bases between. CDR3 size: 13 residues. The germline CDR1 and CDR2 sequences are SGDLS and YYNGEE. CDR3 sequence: CASSPTLVYEQYF. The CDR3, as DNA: TGTGCCAGCAGCCCTACTCTTGTCTACGAGCAGTACTTC.

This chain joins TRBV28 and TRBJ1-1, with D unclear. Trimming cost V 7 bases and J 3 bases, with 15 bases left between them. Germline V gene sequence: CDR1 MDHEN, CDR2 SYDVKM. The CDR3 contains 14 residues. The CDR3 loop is CASTLGRKYTEAFF. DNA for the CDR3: TGTGCCAGCACTCTTGGAAGGAAGTACACTGAAGCTTTCTTT.

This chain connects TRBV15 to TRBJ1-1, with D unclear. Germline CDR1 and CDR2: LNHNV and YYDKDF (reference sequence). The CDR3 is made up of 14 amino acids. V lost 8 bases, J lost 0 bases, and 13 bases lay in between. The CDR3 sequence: CATSRNLMNTEAFF. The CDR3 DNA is TGTGCCACCTCTCGCAATCTCATGAACACTGAAGCTTTCTTT.

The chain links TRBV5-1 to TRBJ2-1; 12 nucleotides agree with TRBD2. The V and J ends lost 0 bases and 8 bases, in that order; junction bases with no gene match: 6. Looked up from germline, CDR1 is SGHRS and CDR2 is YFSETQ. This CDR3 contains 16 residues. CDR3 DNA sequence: TGCGCCAGCAGCTTGGAGGGGGGACTAGCGGGCCATGAGCAGTTCTTC. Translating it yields CASSLEGGLAGHEQFF.

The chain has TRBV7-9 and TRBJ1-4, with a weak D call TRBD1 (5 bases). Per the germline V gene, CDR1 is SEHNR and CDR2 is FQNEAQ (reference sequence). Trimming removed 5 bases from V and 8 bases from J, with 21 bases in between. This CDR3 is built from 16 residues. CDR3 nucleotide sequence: TGTGCCAGCAGCGAAAGGGCCGGGGGGGAGAAAGAAAAACTGTTTTTT. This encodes CASSERAGGEKEKLFF.

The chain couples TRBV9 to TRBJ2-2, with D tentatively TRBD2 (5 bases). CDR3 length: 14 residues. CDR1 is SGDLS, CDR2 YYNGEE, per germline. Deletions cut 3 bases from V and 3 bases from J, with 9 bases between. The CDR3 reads CASSAREHTGELFF. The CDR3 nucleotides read TGTGCCAGCAGCGCGAGGGAACACACCGGGGAGCTGTTTTTT.

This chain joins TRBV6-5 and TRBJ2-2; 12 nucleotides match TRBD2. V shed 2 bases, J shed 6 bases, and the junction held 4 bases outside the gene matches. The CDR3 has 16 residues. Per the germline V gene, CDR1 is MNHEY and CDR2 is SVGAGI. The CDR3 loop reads CASSYRTSGTSGELFF. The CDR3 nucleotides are TGTGCCAGCAGTTACAGGACTAGCGGGACGTCCGGGGAGCTGTTTTTT.

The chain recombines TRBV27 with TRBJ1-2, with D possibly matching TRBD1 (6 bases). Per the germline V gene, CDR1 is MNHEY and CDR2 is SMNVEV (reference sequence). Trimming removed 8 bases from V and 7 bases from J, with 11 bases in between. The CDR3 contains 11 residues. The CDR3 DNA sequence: TGTGCCAGCCTGGGGGCGGGTGGCTACACCTTC. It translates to CASLGAGGYTF.

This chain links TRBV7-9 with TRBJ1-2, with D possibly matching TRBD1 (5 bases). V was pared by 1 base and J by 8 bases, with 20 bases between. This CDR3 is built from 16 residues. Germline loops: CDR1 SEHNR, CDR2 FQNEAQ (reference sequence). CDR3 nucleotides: TGTGCCAGCAGCTTAGGCGTCGGTGGGGCCGCGGGAGGCTACACCTTC. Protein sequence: CASSLGVGGAAGGYTF.

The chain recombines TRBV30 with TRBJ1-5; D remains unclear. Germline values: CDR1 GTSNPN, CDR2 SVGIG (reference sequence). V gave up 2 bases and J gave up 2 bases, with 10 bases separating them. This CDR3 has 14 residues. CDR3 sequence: CAWSFGIGNQPQHF. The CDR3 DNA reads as TGTGCCTGGAGTTTTGGCATTGGCAATCAGCCCCAGCATTTT.

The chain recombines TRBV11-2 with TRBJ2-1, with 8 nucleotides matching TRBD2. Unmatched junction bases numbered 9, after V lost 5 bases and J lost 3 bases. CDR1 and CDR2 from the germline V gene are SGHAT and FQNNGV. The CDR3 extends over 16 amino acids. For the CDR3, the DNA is TGTGCCAGCAGCACTACCGGGACTAGGGGCTACAATGAGCAGTTCTTC. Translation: CASSTTGTRGYNEQFF. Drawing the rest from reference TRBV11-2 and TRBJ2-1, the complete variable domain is EAGVAQSPRYKIIEKRQSVAFWCNPISGHATLYWYQQILGQGPKLLIQFQNNGVVDDSQLPKDRFSAERLKGVDSTLKIQPAKLEDSAVYLCASSTTGTRGYNEQFFGPGTRLTVL.

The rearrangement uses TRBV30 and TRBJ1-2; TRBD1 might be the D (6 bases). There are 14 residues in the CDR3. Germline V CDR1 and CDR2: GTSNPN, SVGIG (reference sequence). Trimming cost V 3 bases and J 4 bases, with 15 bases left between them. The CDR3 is CAWRRTEWVYGYTF. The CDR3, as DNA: TGTGCCTGGAGGAGGACAGAATGGGTCTATGGCTACACCTTC.

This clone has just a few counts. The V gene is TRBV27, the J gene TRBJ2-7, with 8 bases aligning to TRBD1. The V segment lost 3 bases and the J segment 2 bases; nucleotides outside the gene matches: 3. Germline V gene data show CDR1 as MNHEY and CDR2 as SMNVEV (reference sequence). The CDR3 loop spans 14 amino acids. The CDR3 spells CASSFRTGTYEQYF. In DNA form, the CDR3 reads TGTGCCAGCAGTTTCCGGACAGGGACCTACGAGCAGTACTTC.

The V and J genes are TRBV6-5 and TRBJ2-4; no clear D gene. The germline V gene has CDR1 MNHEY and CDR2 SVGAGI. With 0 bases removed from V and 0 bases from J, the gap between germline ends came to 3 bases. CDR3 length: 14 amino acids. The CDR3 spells CASSYSIAKNIQYF. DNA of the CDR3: TGTGCCAGCAGTTACTCGATAGCCAAAAACATTCAGTACTTC.

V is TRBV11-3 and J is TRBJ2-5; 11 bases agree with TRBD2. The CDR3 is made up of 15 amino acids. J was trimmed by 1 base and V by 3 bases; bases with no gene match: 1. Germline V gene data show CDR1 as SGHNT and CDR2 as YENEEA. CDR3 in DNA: TGTGCCAGCAGCTTTGGGACTAGCGGCCAAGAGACCCAGTACTTC. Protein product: CASSFGTSGQETQYF.

The CDR3 protein is CASSQSYRQGPYNEQFF. The CDR3 DNA reads as TGTGCCAGCAGCCAGTCGTACCGACAGGGACCCTACAATGAGCAGTTCTTC. The genes are TRBV21-1 and TRBJ2-1; TRBD1 is the table's D call, not checked against the DNA. TRBV21-1 is labeled a pseudogene. The CDR3 runs to 17 residues.

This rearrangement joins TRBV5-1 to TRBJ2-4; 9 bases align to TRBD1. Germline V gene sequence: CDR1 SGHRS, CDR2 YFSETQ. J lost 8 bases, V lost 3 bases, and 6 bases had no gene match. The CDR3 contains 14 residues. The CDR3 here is CASSSGQGVDIQYF. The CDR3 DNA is TGCGCCAGCAGCTCGGGACAGGGAGTAGACATTCAGTACTTC.

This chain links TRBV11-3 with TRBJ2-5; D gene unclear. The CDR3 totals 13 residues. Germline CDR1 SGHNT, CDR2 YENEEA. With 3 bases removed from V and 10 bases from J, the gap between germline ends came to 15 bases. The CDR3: CASSLGVQGIQYF. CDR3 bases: TGTGCCAGCAGCTTGGGCGTTCAAGGTATCCAGTACTTC.

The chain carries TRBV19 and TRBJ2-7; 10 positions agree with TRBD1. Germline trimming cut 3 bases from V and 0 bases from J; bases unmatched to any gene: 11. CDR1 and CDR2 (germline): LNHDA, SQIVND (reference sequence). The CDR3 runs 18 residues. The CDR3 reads CASSIPSRGQGISYEQYF. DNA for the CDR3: TGTGCCAGTAGTATCCCATCCAGGGGACAGGGGATCTCCTACGAGCAGTACTTC.

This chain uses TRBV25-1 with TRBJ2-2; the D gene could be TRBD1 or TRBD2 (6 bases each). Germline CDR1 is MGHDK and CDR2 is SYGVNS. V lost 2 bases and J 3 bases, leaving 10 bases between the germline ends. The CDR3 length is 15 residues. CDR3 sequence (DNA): TGTGCCAGCAGTGAACGGGGGCGGGACACCGGGGAGCTGTTTTTT. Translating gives CASSERGRDTGELFF. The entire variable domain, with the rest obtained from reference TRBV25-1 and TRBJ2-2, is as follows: EADIYQTPRYLVIGTGKKITLECSQTMGHDKMYWYQQDPGMELHLIHYSYGVNSTEKGDLSSESTVSRIRTEHFPLTLESARPSHTSQYLCASSERGRDTGELFFGEGSRLTVL.

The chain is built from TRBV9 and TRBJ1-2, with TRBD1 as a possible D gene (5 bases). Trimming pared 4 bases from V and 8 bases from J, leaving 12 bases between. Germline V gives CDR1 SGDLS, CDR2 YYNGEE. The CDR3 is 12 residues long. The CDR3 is CASSPAGFGYTF. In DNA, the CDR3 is TGTGCCAGCAGCCCCGCAGGGTTCGGCTACACCTTC.

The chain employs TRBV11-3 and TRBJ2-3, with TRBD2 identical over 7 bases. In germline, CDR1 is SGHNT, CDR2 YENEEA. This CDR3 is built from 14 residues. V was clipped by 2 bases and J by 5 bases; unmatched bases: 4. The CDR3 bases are TGTGCCAGCAGCTTAAGACTAGCAGGAGATACGCAGTATTTT. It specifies CASSLRLAGDTQYF.